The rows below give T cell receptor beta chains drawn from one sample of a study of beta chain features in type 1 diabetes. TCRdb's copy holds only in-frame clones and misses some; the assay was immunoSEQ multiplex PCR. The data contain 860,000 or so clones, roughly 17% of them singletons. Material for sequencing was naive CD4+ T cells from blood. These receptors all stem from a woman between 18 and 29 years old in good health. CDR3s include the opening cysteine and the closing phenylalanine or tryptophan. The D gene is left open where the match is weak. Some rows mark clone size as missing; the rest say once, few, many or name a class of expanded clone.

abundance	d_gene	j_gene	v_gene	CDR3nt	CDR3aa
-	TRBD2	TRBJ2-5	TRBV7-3	TGTGCCAGCAGCCCGCTTGGCACTAGCGGAGAGACCCAGTACTTC	CASSPLGTSGETQYF
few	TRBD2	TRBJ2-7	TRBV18	TGTGCCAGCTCACCACTTGCGCCTAGCGGGAGGGCCTTAAGCTTC	CASSPLAPSGRALSF
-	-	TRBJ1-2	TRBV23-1	TGCGCCAGCAGTCGGTCCGGGACGGACTATGGCTACACCTTC	CASSRSGTDYGYTF
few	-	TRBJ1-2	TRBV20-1	TGCAGTGCCCCGCGGGTTTATGGCTACACCTTC	CSAPRVYGYTF
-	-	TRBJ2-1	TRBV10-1	TGCGCCAGCAGTGGACGACAGAACAATGAGCAGTTCTTC	CASSGRQNNEQFF
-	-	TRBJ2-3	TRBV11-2	TGTGCCAGCAGCTTGACAAAGGTTACGCAGTATTTT	CASSLTKVTQYF
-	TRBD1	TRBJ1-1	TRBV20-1	TGCAGTTGGTGGCAGGGGGCTGGGGCTTTCTTT	CSWWQGAGAFF
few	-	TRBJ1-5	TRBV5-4	TGTGCCAGCAGCACCGACCGGGAGGGACCCCAGCATTTT	CASSTDREGPQHF
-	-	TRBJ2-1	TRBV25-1	TGTGCCAGCATCGGCGAGCAGTTCTTC	CASIGEQFF
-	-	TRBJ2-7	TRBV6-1	TGTGCCAGCAGTGAGTGGATTTACGAGCAGTACTTC	CASSEWIYEQYF
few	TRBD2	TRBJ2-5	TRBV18	TGTGCCAGCTCACCTCTTCAACTAGCGGGCCAAGAGACCCAGTACTTC	CASSPLQLAGQETQYF
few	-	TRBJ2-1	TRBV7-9	TGTGCCAGCAGCTTAGTTGGGGTTGAGCAGTTCTTC	CASSLVGVEQFF
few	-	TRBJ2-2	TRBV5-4	TGTGCCAGCAGCTTTGGAGGGGGTCTGTTCAGGACCGGGGAGCTGTTTTTT	CASSFGGGLFRTGELFF
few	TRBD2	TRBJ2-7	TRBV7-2	TGTGCCAGCAGCCAACTTATCCCAGCGGGAAATGAGTACTTC	CASSQLIPAGNEYF
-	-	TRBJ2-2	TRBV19	TGTGCCAGTAAGGGGGGAAACACCGGGGAGCTGTTTTTT	CASKGGNTGELFF